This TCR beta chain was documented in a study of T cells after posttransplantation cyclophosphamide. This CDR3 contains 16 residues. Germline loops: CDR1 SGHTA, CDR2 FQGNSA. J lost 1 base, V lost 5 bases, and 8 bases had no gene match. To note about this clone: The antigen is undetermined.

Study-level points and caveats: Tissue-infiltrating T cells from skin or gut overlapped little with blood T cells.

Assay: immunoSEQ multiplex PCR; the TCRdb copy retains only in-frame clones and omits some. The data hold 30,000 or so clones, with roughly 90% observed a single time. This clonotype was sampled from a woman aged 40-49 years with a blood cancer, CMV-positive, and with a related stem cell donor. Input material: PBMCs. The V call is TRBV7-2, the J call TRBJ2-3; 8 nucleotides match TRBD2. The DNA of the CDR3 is TGTGCCAGCAGCCCGCAGCGGGGGATGGGCACAGATACGCAGTATTTT. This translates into CASSPQRGMGTDTQYF.